One and the same sample provided the 4 T cell receptor beta chains below, sequenced in a study of cytomegalovirus exposure and HLA in healthy donors. Data came from immunoSEQ multiplex PCR; TCRdb stores just in-frame clones and leaves some out. Of 300,000 to 350,000 clones listed, approximately 86% are singletons. The sample was PBMCs. The source of these receptors is a man aged 25 to 40 in good health and CMV-seronegative.

The chain recombines TRBV9 with TRBJ2-5, with a tentative D call TRBD2 (5 bases). This CDR3 is built from 13 residues. The germline gives CDR1 SGDLS, CDR2 YYNGEE. V lost 3 bases to trimming and J lost 0 bases, with 6 bases between them. CDR3 sequence reads: CASSGRYQETQYF. In nucleotides, the CDR3 is TGTGCCAGCAGCGGGAGGTACCAAGAGACCCAGTACTTC. Drawing the rest from reference TRBV9 and TRBJ2-5, the complete variable domain is DSGVTQTPKHLITATGQRVTLRCSPRSGDLSVYWYQQSLDQGLQFLIQYYNGEERAKGNILERFSAQQFPDLHSELNLSSLELGDSALYFCASSGRYQETQYFGPGTRLLVL.

The chain recombines TRBV2 with TRBJ1-5, with a weak D call TRBD1 (6 bases). The V gene lost 3 bases and the J gene lost 1 base, with 10 bases spanning the gap. Germline assignment: CDR1 SNHLY and CDR2 FYNNEI. This CDR3 is built from 15 residues. DNA of the CDR3: TGTGCCAGCAGTGATCGAAGGGGGAGCAATCAGCCCCAGCATTTT. This translates into CASSDRRGSNQPQHF.

The chain has TRBV5-5 and TRBJ1-6; 12 nucleotides agree with TRBD1. CDR1 and CDR2 (germline): SGHKS, YYEKEE (reference sequence). Unmatched junction bases numbered 7, after V lost 3 bases and J lost 6 bases. The CDR3 has 17 amino acids. The CDR3 region is CASSSGTGGVSNSPLHF. The DNA of the CDR3 is TGTGCCAGCAGCTCCGGGACAGGGGGCGTATCTAATTCACCCCTCCACTTT. The variable domain in full, completed from reference TRBV5-5 and TRBJ1-6, reads DAGVTQSPTHLIKTRGQQVTLRCSPISGHKSVSWYQQVLGQGPQFIFQYYEKEERGRGNFPDRFSARQFPNYSSELNVNALLLGDSALYLCASSSGTGGVSNSPLHFGNGTRLTVT.

The chain combines TRBV29-1 with TRBJ1-4, with 7 nucleotides matching TRBD1. V lost 4 bases, J lost 8 bases, and 10 bases stayed unmatched. The CDR3 is 14 residues long. Germline V lookup: CDR1 SQVTM, CDR2 ANQGSEA. The CDR3 nucleotides are TGCAGCGTTGCTCTCAGGGGGGTAGAGGAAAAACTGTTTTTT. It translates to CSVALRGVEEKLFF.